The 10 T cell receptor beta chains reported below all come from one sample, sequenced in a study of cytomegalovirus exposure and HLA in healthy donors. 60 Vbeta and 13 Jbeta primers were used in PCR. TCRdb's copy holds only in-frame clones and misses some; the assay was immunoSEQ multiplex PCR. This sample has some 90,000 clones, with about 81% found just once. The sequencing sample was made of PBMCs. These TCRs come from a man aged 35 to 55 in good health and CMV-seronegative.

The J gene is TRBJ2-3, the V gene TRBV27; 9 nucleotides agree with TRBD1. Per the germline V gene, CDR1 is MNHEY and CDR2 is SMNVEV (reference sequence). The CDR3 covers 13 residues. The J segment lost 7 bases and the V segment lost 5 bases, leaving 4 bases of the junction unmatched. The CDR3: CASSKQGAYTQYF. In DNA, the CDR3 is TGTGCCAGCAGTAAACAGGGGGCTTATACGCAGTATTTT.

The V gene is TRBV2, the J gene TRBJ2-3; possibly TRBD2 for D (5 bases). With 0 bases removed from V and 2 bases from J, the gap between germline ends came to 12 bases. The CDR3 is 16 residues long. The germline V gene encodes CDR1 SNHLY and CDR2 FYNNEI. DNA of the CDR3: TGTGCCAGCAGTGAAGCACTAGACCGACTCACAGATACGCAGTATTTT. It yields the protein CASSEALDRLTDTQYF.

The chain joins TRBV4-1 to TRBJ1-5; D uncertain. Germline assignment: CDR1 MGHRA and CDR2 YSYEKL. The CDR3 consists of 15 residues. The V end was cut by 1 base, the J end by 6 bases, with 13 bases between. CDR3 amino acids: CASSQAEFEGQPQHF. The CDR3 DNA reads as TGCGCCAGCAGCCAAGCTGAATTTGAGGGTCAGCCCCAGCATTTT.

The V gene is TRBV4-1, the J gene TRBJ2-5; 15 bases match TRBD2. Germline assignment: CDR1 MGHRA and CDR2 YSYEKL. This CDR3 has 19 amino acids. Losses at the gene ends were 1 base for V and 5 bases for J; bases not matched to a gene: 11. The DNA for the CDR3 is TGCGCCAGCAGCCAAGGGACTAGCGGGGGGGACAATCTCAGGGAGACCCAGTACTTC. Translated: CASSQGTSGGDNLRETQYF.

The V and J genes are TRBV9 and TRBJ2-7, with D possibly matching TRBD1 (6 bases). Germline V gives CDR1 SGDLS, CDR2 YYNGEE. V lost 5 bases and J 2 bases, leaving 17 bases between the germline ends. The CDR3 spans 15 residues. CDR3 in DNA: TGTGCCAGCAGTCGGAACCGGGACAACCCCTACGAGCAGTACTTC. The encoded protein is CASSRNRDNPYEQYF.

This clone has more than one count but fewer than ten. The rearrangement links TRBV7-9 to TRBJ2-1; 7 nucleotides agree with TRBD2. J lost 3 bases, V lost 5 bases, and 7 bases had no gene match. The CDR3 spans 15 residues. Germline V gene sequence: CDR1 SEHNR, CDR2 FQNEAQ (reference sequence). CDR3 sequence (DNA): TGTGCCAGCAGCCCGAAAGCGGGACTCTACAATGAGCAGTTCTTC. This gives the protein CASSPKAGLYNEQFF.

The table lists this clone with a few counts. J is TRBJ1-4 and V is TRBV6-1, with a possible D match to TRBD1 (5 bases). CDR3 length: 13 residues. The germline gives CDR1 MNHNS, CDR2 SASEGT. Trimming shortened V by 2 bases and J by 6 bases, and 7 bases separated the two germline ends. Here the CDR3 reads CASSEWGDEKLFF. CDR3 DNA: TGTGCCAGCAGTGAATGGGGGGATGAAAAACTGTTTTTT.

V and J are TRBV6-1 and TRBJ2-7; D perhaps matches TRBD2 (6 bases). CDR3 length: 16 residues. The V end was cut by 0 bases, the J end by 1 base, with 13 bases between. CDR1 MNHNS and CDR2 SASEGT come from the germline V gene. The CDR3 protein is CASSEAHIGTSYEQYF. In DNA, the CDR3 is TGTGCCAGCAGTGAAGCGCATATTGGGACTTCCTACGAGCAGTACTTC.

J is TRBJ2-1 and V is TRBV2; 7 bases are a match to TRBD2. The CDR3 has 11 amino acids. Germline CDR1 is SNHLY and CDR2 is FYNNEI. The CDR3, as DNA: TGTGCGCGGGGGTCCTACAATGAGCAGTTCTTC. This sequence encodes CARGSYNEQFF. Full variable domain (missing parts from reference TRBV2 and TRBJ2-1): EPEVTQTPSHQVTQMGQEVILRCVPISNHLYFYWYRQILGQKVEFLVSFYNNEISEKSEIFDDQFSVERPDGSNFTLKIRSTKLEDSAMYFCARGSYNEQFFGPGTRLTVL.

The chain uses TRBV21-1 and TRBJ1-1; TRBD1 reflects the table's D call only, with no check against the DNA. TRBV21-1 is termed a pseudogene. This CDR3 region has 18 residues. The CDR3 DNA reads TGTGCCAGCAGCAAATTTCCAGACAGGGCCGGGGTGAACACTGAAGCTTTCTTT. Protein: CASSKFPDRAGVNTEAFF.